What follows is one T cell receptor (beta chain) and its context. This sample was included in a study of blood T cells in healthy people across ages. For the study at large: There was about one barcoded beta molecule captured by template switching per two T cells.

Together with a sample-barcoded 5' primer, a J-beta primer mix was included in a second PCR lasting roughly 6 to 12 cycles. TCRdb itself ran the 5' RACE reads through MiXCR, one entry per CDR3 protein. The sample includes about a million distinct CDR3 sequences, around two fifths of them seen just once. The clonotype was recovered from a man aged 18 to 30 in good health. Sequences were obtained from blood.

CDR3 sequence: CSVEAPGQGAYEQYF. DNA for the CDR3: TGCAGCGTTGAAGCCCCTGGACAGGGGGCTTACGAGCAGTACTTC. The rearrangement links TRBV29-1 to TRBJ2-7; 11 nucleotides align to TRBD1. CDR1 SQVTM and CDR2 ANQGSEA come from the germline V gene. CDR3 length: 15 amino acids. V lost 1 base to trimming and J lost 4 bases; unmatched junction nucleotides: 6.